Included here is one T cell receptor beta chain sequence, with context. Its antigen is not identified. TCRdb keeps only in-frame clones here, not all; method: immunoSEQ multiplex PCR. Of under 65,000 clones in the sample, more than 85% were seen once. These data come from a study of OX40 agonist ivuxolimab in advanced cancers. Study-wide background: One patient with hepatocellular carcinoma and two with cutaneous melanoma, three in all, had partial responses.

Germline CDR1 LNHDA, CDR2 SQIVND (reference sequence). CDR3 length: 16 residues. Trimming stripped 3 bases from V and 6 bases from J, with 17 bases between. Study-wide points: The authors also found low normalized T-cell clonal expansion in some nonresponders. CD8+ T cells showed, on average, more clonal expansion than CD4+ cells.

This TCR was sampled from an adult with an advanced solid tumor such as melanoma, head and neck, liver or kidney cancer. The specimen comprised CD4+ or CD8+ T cells sorted from blood, sampled in a trial of the OX40 agonist ivuxolimab. The V gene is TRBV19, the J gene TRBJ2-2, with a possible D match to TRBD1 (7 bases). CDR3 sequence reads: CASSIRGTERSGELFF. The CDR3 DNA follows: TGTGCCAGTAGTATTCGGGGGACAGAGAGGTCCGGGGAGCTGTTTTTT.